A selection of T cell receptor beta chains follows, all from one sample in a study of blood T cell repertoires in COVID-19. The protocol was immunoSEQ multiplex PCR, while the TCRdb copy is restricted to in-frame clones and leaves out a portion. The table lists about 150,000 clones, about 86% of them singletons, with approximately 7% in the top ten. The sequenced sample consisted of peripheral blood. These receptor sequences come from a man aged 45-60 years with active or convalescent COVID-19. Both conserved end residues are part of each CDR3.

TRBV11-3,CASSPGGELNTEAFF
TRBV6-6,CASRRQGSSYNSPLHF
TRBV6-4,CASSELAGFNEQFF
TRBV5-6,CASSRTSGGAVGELFF
TRBV18,CASSRRQGTNTEAFF
TRBV27,CASSLFLNTEAFF
TRBV5-6,CASSLGTGVATDTQYF
TRBV2,CASRAGRDNSPLHF
TRBV18,CASSPQLRAGIPDTQYF
TRBV5-6,CASSFGLAGDEQFF
TRBV24-1,CATTTGKSGANVLTF
TRBV19,CASSIDAGPETQYF
TRBV20-1,CSASREGAGTEAFF
TRBV12-5,CASGLVPGFGTSGQAHNEQFF
TRBV7-9,CASSFPGQGIYGYTF
TRBV19,CASSDRVEPYEQYF
TRBV11-3,CASRVQGSDTGELFF
TRBV18,CASSHGTSGSWGQETQYF
TRBV2,CASTGGPGTEAFF
TRBV7-9,CASSSGQVPSYGYTF
TRBV7-6,CASSGGAGELQETQYF
TRBV20-1,CSASFAGVGEKLFF
TRBV5-1,CASSSSSSGIQDTQYF
TRBV2,CASSVGLLQYNEQFF
TRBV9,CASSVVGGAEQFF
TRBV7-2,CASSSTGGDSGNTIYF
TRBV24-1,CATSNLAGGPTGELFF
TRBV7-6,CASSPGLAVQETQYF
TRBV11-3,CASSLVERGYNEQFF
TRBV24-1,CATQRGTMDNEQFF
TRBV7-2,CASSLAGIRGTEAFF
TRBV5-4,CASSLQGVNTEAFF
TRBV25-1,CASSPGRGYMNTEAFF
TRBV11-2,CASSFRLVKHEQYF
TRBV6-6,CASSSQGAGGANVLTF
TRBV3-1/TRBV3-2,CASSQAQGAGVEQYF
TRBV13,CASRITGIDSPLHF
TRBV5-4,CASSLGGGVTNEKLFF
TRBV2,CASSDQNSNQPQHF
TRBV29-1,CSVSTGRHEQFF
TRBV4-3,CASSQDAGGNSPLHF